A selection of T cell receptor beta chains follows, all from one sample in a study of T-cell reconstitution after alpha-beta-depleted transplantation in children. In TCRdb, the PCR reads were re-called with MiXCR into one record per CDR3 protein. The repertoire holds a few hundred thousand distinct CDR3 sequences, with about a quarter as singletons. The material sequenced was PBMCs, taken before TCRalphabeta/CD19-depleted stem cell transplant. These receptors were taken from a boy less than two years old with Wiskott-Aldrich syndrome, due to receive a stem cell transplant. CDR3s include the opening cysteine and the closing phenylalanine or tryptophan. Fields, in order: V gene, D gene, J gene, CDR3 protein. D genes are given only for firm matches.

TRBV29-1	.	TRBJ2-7	CSVKSGSTLKEQYF
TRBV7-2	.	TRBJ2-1	CASSIDGLGVNEQFF
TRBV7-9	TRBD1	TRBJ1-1	CASSLTPAGGENTEAFF
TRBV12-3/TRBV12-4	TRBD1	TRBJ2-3	CASTPWTGLDTDTQYF
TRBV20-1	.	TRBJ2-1	CSAIPGSDYNEQFF
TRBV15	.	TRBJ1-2	CATSSRHGITF
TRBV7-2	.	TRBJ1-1	CASSLAGGPPGNTEAFF
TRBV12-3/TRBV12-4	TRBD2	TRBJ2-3	CASSPLKLAGFTDTQYF
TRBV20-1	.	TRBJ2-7	CSARGSSYEQYF
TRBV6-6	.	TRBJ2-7	CASSRDNSEQYF
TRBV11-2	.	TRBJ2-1	CASSLYRASTEQFF
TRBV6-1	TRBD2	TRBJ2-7	CASSERTSGQYEQYF
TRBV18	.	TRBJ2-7	CASSPLRGSSSYEQYF
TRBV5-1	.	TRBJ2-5	CASSLTGGRGETQYF
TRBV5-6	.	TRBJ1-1	CASNMGLGTEAFF
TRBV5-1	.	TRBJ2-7	CASSRGVNSAKYEQYF
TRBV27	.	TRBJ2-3	CASSPPNTQYF
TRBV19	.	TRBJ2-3	CASSSQRISTDTQYF
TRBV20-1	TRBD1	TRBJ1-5	CSARPQGGNQPQHF
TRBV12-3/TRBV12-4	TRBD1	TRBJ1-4	CASSMTGAYEKLFF
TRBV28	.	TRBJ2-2	CASSLGGGVAGELFF
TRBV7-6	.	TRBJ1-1	CASSVGGGPGTEAFF
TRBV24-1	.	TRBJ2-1	CATEQGLGQFF
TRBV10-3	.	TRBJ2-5	CAISESGGRPGPQYF
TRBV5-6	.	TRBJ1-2	CASSLVRGYGYTF
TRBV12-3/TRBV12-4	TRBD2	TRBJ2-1	CASSLGLATGNEQFF
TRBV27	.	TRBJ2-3	CASRTRRLSTDTQYF
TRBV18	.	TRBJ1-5	CASSPTQGINQPQHF
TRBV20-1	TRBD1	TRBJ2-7	CSARDPTGGFPYEQYF
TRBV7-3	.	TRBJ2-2	CASSLTRSGGELFF
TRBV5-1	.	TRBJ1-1	CASSPEVGRNTEAFF
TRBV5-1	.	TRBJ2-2	CASSLDPPEGELFF
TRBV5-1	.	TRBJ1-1	CASSLIRLGTNTEAFF
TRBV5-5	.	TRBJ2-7	CASSLRGLRGFYEQYF
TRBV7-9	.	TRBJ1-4	CASTITGEEKLFF
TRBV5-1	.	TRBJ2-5	CASSLPGKETQYF
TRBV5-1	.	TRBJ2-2	CASGQLRGPLNTGELFF
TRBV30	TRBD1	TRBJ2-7	CAWSVQGLAPSNF
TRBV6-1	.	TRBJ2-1	CATSEAPAYIGPSSVDEQFF
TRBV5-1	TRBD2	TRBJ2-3	CASSLGTSEDTQYF
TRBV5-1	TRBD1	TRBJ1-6	CASRTGAGSPLHF
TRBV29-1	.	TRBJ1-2	CSAGGLLDYTF
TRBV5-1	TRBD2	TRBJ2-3	CASNRVTSGSRDTQYF
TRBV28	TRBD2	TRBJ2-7	CASSSSGRAAPSYEQYF
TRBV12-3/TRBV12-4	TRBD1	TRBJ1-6	CASRLDRDNSPLHF
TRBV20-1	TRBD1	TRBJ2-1	CSARPWDREYEQFF
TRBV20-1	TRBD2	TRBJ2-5	CSARPLAGGETQYF
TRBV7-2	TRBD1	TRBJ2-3	CASSSRQGDTQYF
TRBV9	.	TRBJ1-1	CASSAGGLSFEAFF
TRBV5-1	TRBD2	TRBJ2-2	CASSFGTSGPGELFF
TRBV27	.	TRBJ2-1	CASSLRAQHSYNEQFF
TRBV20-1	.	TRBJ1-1	CSASRAGRGNTEAFF
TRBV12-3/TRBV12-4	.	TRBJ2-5	CASSLRGVLMNVETQYF
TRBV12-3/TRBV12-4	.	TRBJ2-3	CASSLIIAGTDTQYF
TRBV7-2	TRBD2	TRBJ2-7	CASSLGSGLPYEQYF
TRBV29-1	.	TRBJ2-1	CSVLTFRGREFNEQFF